Shown below are 18 T cell receptor beta chains from a single sample sequenced in a study of blood T cell repertoires in COVID-19. Profiling relied on immunoSEQ multiplex PCR, and the TCRdb table lists in-frame clones only, not all of them. The sample consists of roughly 150,000 clones, around 81% of them appearing once. Sequenced input: peripheral blood. These receptors all stem from a man aged 55 to 70 with active or convalescent COVID-19.

The J gene is TRBJ1-6, the V gene TRBV20-1; D gene unclear. CDR1 is DFQATT, CDR2 SNEGSKA, per germline (reference sequence). The CDR3 contains 16 residues. V lost 3 bases, J lost 0 bases, and 12 bases lay in between. CDR3 bases: TGCAGTGCTAGTTCAAGCCTGAGCTCCTATAATTCACCCCTCCACTTT. Translating gives CSASSSLSSYNSPLHF.

The chain is built from TRBV5-5 and TRBJ1-2, with a tentative D call TRBD1 (5 bases). This CDR3 has 16 amino acids. Deletions cut 2 bases from V and 4 bases from J, with 18 bases between. CDR1 and CDR2 (germline): SGHKS, YYEKEE (reference sequence). The CDR3 loop reads CASSFSTGRGVYGYTF. The CDR3 DNA reads TGTGCCAGCAGCTTCTCCACCGGGAGGGGCGTCTATGGCTACACCTTC.

The V gene is TRBV3-1 (or the pseudogene TRBV3-2), the J gene TRBJ2-1, with a tentative D call TRBD2 (6 bases). Germline loops: CDR1 LGHDT, CDR2 YNNKEL (reference sequence). V was clipped by 4 bases and J by 9 bases, with 10 bases between them. This CDR3 comprises 12 residues. Written as DNA, the CDR3 is TGTGCCAGCAGCCCGGGACTCGGTGAGCAGTTCTTC. Protein: CASSPGLGEQFF.

The chain is built from TRBV7-9 and TRBJ1-1; D is perhaps TRBD1 (6 bases). Trimming removed 4 bases at V and 3 bases at J, with 21 bases between. Germline values: CDR1 SEHNR, CDR2 FQNEAQ (reference sequence). The CDR3 consists of 17 residues. The DNA of the CDR3 is TGTGCCAGCAGCTCCGACAGGCTCTTCGCGGGTCACACTGAAGCTTTCTTT. It is translated as CASSSDRLFAGHTEAFF.

This chain uses TRBV27 with TRBJ2-3, with 8 bases identical to TRBD2. After removal of 3 bases from V and 6 bases from J, the junction contained 8 bases not matched to a gene. CDR1 is MNHEY and CDR2 is SMNVEV in the germline V gene (reference sequence). The CDR3 has 15 amino acids. The CDR3 nucleotides read TGTGCCAGCAGTTTTGCGGGGGGTGGTGGGGATACGCAGTATTTT. Protein: CASSFAGGGGDTQYF.

The CDR3 loop reads CASSYRGYRYTEAFF. CDR3 coding DNA: TGTGCCAGCAGTTACCGGGGGTACCGGTACACTGAAGCTTTCTTT. The chain recombines TRBV6-5 with TRBJ1-1; D possibly corresponds to TRBD1 (5 bases). The V end lost 2 bases, the J end lost 3 bases, and 13 bases lay between the germline ends. The germline gives CDR1 MNHEY, CDR2 SVGAGI. The CDR3 has 15 amino acids.

This chain connects TRBV6-5 to TRBJ2-2; a possible D gene is TRBD2 (7 bases). The CDR3 runs 15 residues. CDR1 and CDR2 (germline): MNHEY, SVGAGI. Trimming left V 6 bases short and J 0 bases short, with 11 bases between. CDR3 protein: CASSRGAPNTGELFF. The CDR3 DNA sequence: TGTGCCAGCAGCCGGGGGGCGCCGAACACCGGGGAGCTGTTTTTT.

The chain employs TRBV6-5 and TRBJ1-6; D is unresolved. The CDR3 is 15 residues long. The V end lost 1 base, the J end lost 9 bases, and 13 bases lay between the germline ends. Germline assignment: CDR1 MNHEY and CDR2 SVGAGI. This CDR3 reads CASSYLPGSGSPLHF. As DNA, the CDR3 is TGTGCCAGCAGTTACTTGCCGGGATCCGGTTCACCCCTCCACTTT.

The chain recombines TRBV19 with TRBJ1-5; no firm D call. The CDR3 length is 18 residues. V was pared by 6 bases and J by 6 bases, with 27 bases between. Per the germline V gene, CDR1 is LNHDA and CDR2 is SQIVND (reference sequence). The CDR3 coding sequence is TGTGCCAGTAGCCCCGCGGGTGGAGGAGGAATTCGGGGTCAGCCCCAGCATTTT. This translates into CASSPAGGGGIRGQPQHF.

CDR3 sequence reads: CASSLVLSSYNEQFF. The CDR3 coding sequence is TGTGCCAGCTCACTCGTGCTGAGCTCCTACAATGAGCAGTTCTTC. The V and J genes are TRBV18 and TRBJ2-1; D unresolved. The CDR3 runs 15 residues. Germline CDR1 and CDR2: KGHSH and LQKENI. Between the trimmed V and J ends, which lost 4 bases and 0 bases, there was a span of 10 bases.

The chain combines TRBV7-9 with TRBJ1-1, with D uncertain. Trimming shortened V by 3 bases and J by 11 bases, and 10 bases separated the two germline ends. The V gene's germline CDR1 is SEHNR and CDR2 FQNEAQ (reference sequence). CDR3 size: 11 residues. CDR3 bases: TGTGCCAGCAGCTTGACAACCGAGGCTTTCTTT. Its translation: CASSLTTEAFF.

The chain employs TRBV4-1 and TRBJ1-5; TRBD1 might be the D (5 bases). V was cut by 8 bases and J by 2 bases, with 13 bases left in between. The V gene's germline CDR1 is MGHRA and CDR2 YSYEKL. The CDR3 sequence is 14 residues long. CDR3 bases: TGCGCCAGCGGACTGGGGGGGGGCAATCAGCCCCAGCATTTT. Translation: CASGLGGGNQPQHF.

This clone appeared a few times. The CDR3 region is CASSVAASPDTQYF. CDR3 nucleotides: TGTGCCAGCAGCGTAGCTGCGAGCCCAGATACGCAGTATTTT. This chain joins TRBV9 and TRBJ2-3; no firm D call. V was trimmed by 0 bases and J by 4 bases, leaving 9 bases between them. This CDR3 contains 14 residues. Looked up from germline, CDR1 is SGDLS and CDR2 is YYNGEE.

This clone was seen a handful of times. V and J are TRBV9 and TRBJ1-2; 7 bases fit TRBD1. CDR3 length equals 15 residues. After removal of 3 bases from V and 5 bases from J, the junction contained 10 bases not matched to a gene. Germline CDR1 and CDR2: SGDLS and YYNGEE. The CDR3 reads CASSDRDSYIYGYTF. The DNA for the CDR3 is TGTGCCAGCAGCGACCGGGACAGCTATATTTATGGCTACACCTTC.

J is TRBJ1-2 and V is TRBV18; 8 nucleotides agree with TRBD1. CDR3 size: 18 residues. CDR1 is KGHSH, CDR2 LQKENI, per germline. The trim removed 3 bases at V and 3 bases at J, leaving 15 bases unmatched. The CDR3 DNA reads TGTGCCAGCTCACCTAACTTTGGACAGGGAATAGGTGACTATGGCTACACCTTC. Translating it yields CASSPNFGQGIGDYGYTF.

The chain carries TRBV28 and TRBJ1-5; D possibly corresponds to TRBD1 (5 bases). Germline values: CDR1 MDHEN, CDR2 SYDVKM. Between the trimmed V and J ends, which lost 6 bases and 3 bases, there was a span of 12 bases. This CDR3 has 14 residues. The CDR3 reads CASSPDSHNQPQHF. CDR3 DNA: TGTGCCAGCAGCCCAGACAGTCACAATCAGCCCCAGCATTTT.

The gene calls are TRBV25-1 and TRBJ1-1, with 7 bases fitting TRBD1. Germline values: CDR1 MGHDK, CDR2 SYGVNS. Trimming cost V 5 bases and J 1 base; bases outside gene matches: 1. The CDR3 sequence is 13 residues long. In DNA, the CDR3 is TGTGCCAGCAGTTGGACAGGGAACACTGAAGCTTTCTTT. Amino acids: CASSWTGNTEAFF.

About this clone: Sequence at one end of the junction differs from germline and may be a read error. The chain links TRBV20-1 to TRBJ1-5; D is possibly TRBD1 (5 bases). In germline, CDR1 is DFQATT, CDR2 SNEGSKA (reference sequence). This CDR3 is built from 14 residues. The CDR3 is CSASSGDSIQPQHF. As DNA, the CDR3 is TGCAGTGCTAGTTCGGGAGACAGCATTCAGCCCCAGCATTTT.